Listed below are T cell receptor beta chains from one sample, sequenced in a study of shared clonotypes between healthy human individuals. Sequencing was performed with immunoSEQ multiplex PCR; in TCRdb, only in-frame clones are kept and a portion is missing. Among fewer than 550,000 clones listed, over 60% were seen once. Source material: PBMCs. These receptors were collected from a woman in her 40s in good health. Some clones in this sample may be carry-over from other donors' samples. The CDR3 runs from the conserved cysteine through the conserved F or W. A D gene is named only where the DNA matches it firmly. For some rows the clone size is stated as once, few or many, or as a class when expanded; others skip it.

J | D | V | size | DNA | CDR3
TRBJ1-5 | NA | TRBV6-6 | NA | TGTGCCAGCAGTGCCGGCCCCCAGGGGAGGCAGCCCCAGCATTTT | CASSAGPQGRQPQHF
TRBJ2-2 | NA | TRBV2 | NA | TGTGCCAGCCATCGGCAGGCGAACACCGGGGAGCTGTTTTTT | CASHRQANTGELFF
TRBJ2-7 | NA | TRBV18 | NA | TGTGCCAGCTCACCACCAGAAGGGTTCGGTTACGAGCAGTACTTC | CASSPPEGFGYEQYF
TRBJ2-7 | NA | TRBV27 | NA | TGTGCCAGCAGTCCTCAGGGGATAGCGCACGAGCAGTACTTC | CASSPQGIAHEQYF
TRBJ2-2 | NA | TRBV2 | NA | TGTGCCAGCAGAGGACAGATGAACACCGGGGAGCTGTTTTTT | CASRGQMNTGELFF
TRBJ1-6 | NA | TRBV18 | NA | TGTGCCAGCTCACCAGCATATTTGGATTCACCCCTCCACTTT | CASSPAYLDSPLHF
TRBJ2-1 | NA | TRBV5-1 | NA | TGCGCCAGCCGACCACTGATGGGGTCCTACAATGAGCAGTTCTTC | CASRPLMGSYNEQFF
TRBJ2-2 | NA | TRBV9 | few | TGTGCCAGCAGCGTAGAGGGAGCGAACACCGGGGAGCTGTTTTTT | CASSVEGANTGELFF
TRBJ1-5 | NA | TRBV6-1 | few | TGTGCCAGCAGTGAAGGTGGTTTCAATCAGCCCCAGCATTTT | CASSEGGFNQPQHF
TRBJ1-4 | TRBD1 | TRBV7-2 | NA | TGTGCCAGCAGCTTAGTCGGGACAGGGGCCCAGGTGGGAAAACTGTTTTTT | CASSLVGTGAQVGKLFF
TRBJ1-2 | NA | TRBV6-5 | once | TGTGCCAGCAGTCCCACGGGGTATGGCTACACCTTC | CASSPTGYGYTF
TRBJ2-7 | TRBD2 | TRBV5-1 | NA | TGCGCCAGCAGCTTGACTAGCGGGAGTTCTTACGAGCAGTACTTC | CASSLTSGSSYEQYF
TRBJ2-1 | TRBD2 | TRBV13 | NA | TGTGCCAGCAAGGGACTAGCTATAATAGATGAGCAGTTCTTC | CASKGLAIIDEQFF
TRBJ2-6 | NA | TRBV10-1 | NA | TGCGCCAGCAGTGATCGAAGGCACAGACACTCTGGGGCCAACGTCCTGACTTTC | CASSDRRHRHSGANVLTF
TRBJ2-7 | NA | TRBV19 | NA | TGTGCCAGTAGCGCCGGGACGGACGCCTACGAGCAGTACTTC | CASSAGTDAYEQYF
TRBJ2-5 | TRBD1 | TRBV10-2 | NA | TGCGCCACCCGGCCAGGGGGATATAATGGAGAGACCCAGTACTTC | CATRPGGYNGETQYF
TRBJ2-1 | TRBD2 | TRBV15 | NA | TGTGCCACCAGCCCACGGACTAGCGGGAGCCGCGAGCAGTTCTTC | CATSPRTSGSREQFF
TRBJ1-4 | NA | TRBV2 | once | TGTGCCAGCAGTGAAGGAGAGCAAGCTGAAAAACTGTTTTTT | CASSEGEQAEKLFF
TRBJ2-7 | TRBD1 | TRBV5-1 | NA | TGCGCCAGCAGCCCGGGGACAGGGTTCTACGAGCAGTACTTC | CASSPGTGFYEQYF
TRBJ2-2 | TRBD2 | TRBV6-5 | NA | TGTGCCAGCAGCGGGAGGGGGAGGGGCACCGGGGAGCTGTTTTTT | CASSGRGRGTGELFF
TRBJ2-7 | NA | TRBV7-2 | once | TGTGCCAGCAGCTTAGGGTGGGGGAGTCCACACTACGAGCAGTACTTC | CASSLGWGSPHYEQYF
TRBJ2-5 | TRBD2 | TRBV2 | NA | TGTGCCAGCACTTTGGCGGGAGCCCAAGAGACCCAGTACTTC | CASTLAGAQETQYF
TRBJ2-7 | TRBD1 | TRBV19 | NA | TGTGCCAGTACCCCGGGACAGGGGGCCTACGAGCAGTACTTC | CASTPGQGAYEQYF
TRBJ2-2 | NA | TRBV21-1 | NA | TGTGCCAGCAGCAAAGCAAGCGGGACGAACACCGGGGAGCTGTTTTTT | CASSKASGTNTGELFF
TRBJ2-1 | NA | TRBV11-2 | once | TGTGCCAGCAGCGGGACCATAAAACACTCCTACAATGAGCAGTTCTTC | CASSGTIKHSYNEQFF
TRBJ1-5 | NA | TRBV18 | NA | TGTGCCAGCTCCCCCACCGGCGGGCAGGGGAATCAGCCCCAGCATTTT | CASSPTGGQGNQPQHF
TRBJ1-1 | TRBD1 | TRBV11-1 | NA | TGTGCCAGCAGCTTAGCGCGGGGACAGGGGGTTGAAGCTTTCTTT | CASSLARGQGVEAFF
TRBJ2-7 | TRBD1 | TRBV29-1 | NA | TGCAGCGTTCGTCTAGGGACAGGGGCCTACGAGCAGTACTTC | CSVRLGTGAYEQYF
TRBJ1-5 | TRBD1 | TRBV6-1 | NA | TGTGCCAGCAGTGACTTTGGGACAGCCCTTTTTAGCAATCAGCCCCAGCATTTT | CASSDFGTALFSNQPQHF
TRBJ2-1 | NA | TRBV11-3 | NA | TGTGCCAGCAGCGGGGCCGTCCATCCGAATGAGCAGTTCTTC | CASSGAVHPNEQFF
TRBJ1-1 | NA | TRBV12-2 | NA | TGTGCAAGTCGTTCCGCCGGGACGGTGAACACTGAAGCTTTCTTT | CASRSAGTVNTEAFF
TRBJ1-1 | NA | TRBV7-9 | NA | TGTGCCAGCAGCGCCAACATCGCAGCTGAAGCTTTCTTT | CASSANIAAEAFF
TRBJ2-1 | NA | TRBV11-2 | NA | TGTGCCAGCAGCTTAGATCCGGCTGGGTACAATGAGCAGTTCTTC | CASSLDPAGYNEQFF
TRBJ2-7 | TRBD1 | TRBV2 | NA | TGTGCCAGCAGTGACCGGACAGGGGGGATAGGAGAGCAGTACTTC | CASSDRTGGIGEQYF
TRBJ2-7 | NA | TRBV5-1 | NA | TGCGCCAGCAGCTTGGTGGCGGACGGCTACGAGCAGTACTTC | CASSLVADGYEQYF
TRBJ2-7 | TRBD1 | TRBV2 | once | TGTGCCAGCAGTCGTGACAGGGCCTCCTACGAGCAGTACTTC | CASSRDRASYEQYF
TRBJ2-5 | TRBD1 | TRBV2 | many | TGTGCCAGCGTCCGACAGGGTGAGACCCAGTACTTC | CASVRQGETQYF
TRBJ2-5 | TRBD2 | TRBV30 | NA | TGTGCCTGGAGTGTTCCGGAGCGGGGAGAGACCCAGTACTTC | CAWSVPERGETQYF
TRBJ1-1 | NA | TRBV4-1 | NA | TGCGCCAGCAGCCAAGGGCCGATCAGCACTGAAGCTTTCTTT | CASSQGPISTEAFF
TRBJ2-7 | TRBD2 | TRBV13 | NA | TGTGCCAGCAGTGGACCGGGACTAGCGGGAGTCCTTGGGGAGCAGTACTTC | CASSGPGLAGVLGEQYF
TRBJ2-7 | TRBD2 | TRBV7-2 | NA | TGTGCCAGCAGCTTAATGCGGGAGAGTACCGAGCAGTACTTC | CASSLMRESTEQYF
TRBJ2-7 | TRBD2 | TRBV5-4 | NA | TGTGCCAGCAGCTTTAAGCGGGGGAGTTACGAGCAGTACTTC | CASSFKRGSYEQYF
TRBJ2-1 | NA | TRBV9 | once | TGTGCCAGCAGCCTAGAGGACGGACGGGGCCCCAATGAGCAGTTCTTC | CASSLEDGRGPNEQFF
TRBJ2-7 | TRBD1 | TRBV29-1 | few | TGCAGCGCCGAGGACAGGGGGCGCTCCGAGCAGTACTTC | CSAEDRGRSEQYF
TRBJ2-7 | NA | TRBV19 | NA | TGTGCCAGTAGTAAGGGCGGGCAGGGGGGACTCTACGAGCAGTACTTC | CASSKGGQGGLYEQYF
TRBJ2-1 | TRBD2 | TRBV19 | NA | TGTGCCAGTAGTACTTTAGCGGGAGGGAGAGTGGGTGAGCAGTTCTTC | CASSTLAGGRVGEQFF
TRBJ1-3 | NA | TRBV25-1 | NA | TGTGCCAGCCTACAGAAGAGCTCTGGAAACACCATATATTTT | CASLQKSSGNTIYF
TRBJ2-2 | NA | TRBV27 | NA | TGTGCCAGCAGTGAGCGGACGGGGAACACCGGGGAGCTGTTTTTT | CASSERTGNTGELFF
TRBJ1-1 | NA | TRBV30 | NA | TGTGCCTGGAGTGCGGTTAAGGGCACTGAAGCTTTCTTT | CAWSAVKGTEAFF
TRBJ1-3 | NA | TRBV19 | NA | TGTGCCAGTAGTATTTGGGGCTCTGGAAACACCATATATTTT | CASSIWGSGNTIYF
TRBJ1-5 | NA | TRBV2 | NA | TGTGCCAGCAGGGCCTTTCAGAGAAGCAATCAGCCCCAGCATTTT | CASRAFQRSNQPQHF
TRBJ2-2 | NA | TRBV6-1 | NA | TGTGCCATCAGTGATCAGCGACTGAATACCGGGGAGCTGTTTTTT | CAISDQRLNTGELFF
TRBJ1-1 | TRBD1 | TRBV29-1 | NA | TGCAGCATACGACAGGGCTACACTGAAGCTTTCTTT | CSIRQGYTEAFF
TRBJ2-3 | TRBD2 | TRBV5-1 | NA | TGCGCCAGCAGTGGTAGCGGGAGGATCTTCGAGGGGACGCAGTATTTT | CASSGSGRIFEGTQYF
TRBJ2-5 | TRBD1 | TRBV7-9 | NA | TGTGCCAGCAGCCAAGCCGGCCCAGGGGGCGGGGAGACCCAGTACTTC | CASSQAGPGGGETQYF
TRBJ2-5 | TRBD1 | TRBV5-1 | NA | TGCGCCAGCAGCGCGGGACAGGGGGAGGAGACCCAGTACTTC | CASSAGQGEETQYF
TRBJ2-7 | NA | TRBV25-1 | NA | TGTGCCAGCAGTGCCACAGCCAAGCGGGCCTACGAGCAGTACTTC | CASSATAKRAYEQYF
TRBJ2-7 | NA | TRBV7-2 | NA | TGTGCCAGCAGCTTAGGACGGGGGTCCTACGAGCAGTACTTC | CASSLGRGSYEQYF
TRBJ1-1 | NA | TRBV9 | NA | TGTGCCAGCAGCGTAGGAGGGGGAGAAGCTTTCTTT | CASSVGGGEAFF